This TCR beta chain originates from a study of blood T cell repertoires in COVID-19. Germline values: CDR1 LNHDA, CDR2 SQIVND (reference sequence). Trimming at V came to 7 bases and at J to 0 bases, leaving 5 bases not matched to a gene. The CDR3 contains 15 residues. Authors' methods: Estimation of nucleated cell counts was performed using reference gene primer amplification. Method: immunoSEQ multiplex PCR; TCRdb's copy keeps in-frame clones and lacks some. V and J calls plus clone size are reproduced from that table; the DNA served to infer D and trimming. Here the sample spans about 53,000 clones, roughly 85% being singletons.

The receptor was derived from a man at least 80 years old with acute or convalescent COVID-19. Sequences were obtained from peripheral blood. The J gene is TRBJ2-3, the V gene TRBV19, with 9 bases fitting TRBD2. The CDR3 region has the DNA TGTGCCAGTAATAGCGGGGGCCTTAGCACAGATACGCAGTATTTT. It encodes CASNSGGLSTDTQYF.